This note documents a single TCR beta chain sequence. The antigen remains undetermined. This CDR3 comprises 16 residues. J lost 3 bases, V lost 0 bases, and 4 bases had no gene match. Germline CDR1 and CDR2: KGHSH and LQKENI. The sample belongs to a study of T cells after yellow fever vaccination. UMIs were added to TCR cDNA along with a universal primer site when it was made by 5'RACE template switching. Via MiXCR, TCRdb re-called the 5' RACE reads, giving one row per CDR3 protein. This table holds around 340,000 distinct CDR3 sequences, over 8% found once. General observations from the study: Most clones from primary vaccination were detected again post-booster (roughly 95% CD4, roughly 85% CD8).

This TCR derives from a man younger than 30 who received the YFV17D yellow fever vaccine. The sequences come from PBMCs, collected on the day of the first yellow fever vaccination. This chain connects TRBV18 to TRBJ1-3, with 8 bases lining up with TRBD1. DNA for the CDR3: TGTGCCAGCTCACCACCGACAGGGGTCTTTGGAAACACCATATATTTT. Protein: CASSPPTGVFGNTIYF. Complete variable domain (other parts from reference TRBV18 and TRBJ1-3): NAGVMQNPRHLVRRRGQEARLRCSPMKGHSHVYWYRQLPEEGLKFMVYLQKENIIDESGMPKERFSAEFPKEGPSILRIQQVVRGDSAAYFCASSPPTGVFGNTIYFGEGSWLTVV.